This TCR beta chain was recovered during a study of control samples from healthy donors and cancer patients. Germline-derived CDR1 and CDR2 are ENHRY and SYGVKD. The V end lost 8 bases, the J end lost 4 bases, and 7 bases lay between the germline ends. The CDR3 is 11 amino acids. This table comes from immunoSEQ multiplex PCR, and its TCRdb copy is limited to in-frame clones, with some not included. The sample lists 400,000 to 500,000 clones, around nine tenths occurring once. Material for sequencing was PBMCs. This receptor was identified in a man between 40 and 49 years old with head and neck cancer. J is TRBJ2-3 and V is TRBV10-3; weak D call: TRBD2 (5 bases). The CDR3 nucleotides read TGTGCCATCGGACTTTCAGATACGCAGTATTTT. Its translation is CAIGLSDTQYF.